These 26 T cell receptor beta chains share one sample of origin, sequenced in a study of blood T cells in healthy people across ages. Combining a sample-barcoded 5' primer with a J-beta primer mix, a second PCR ran for roughly 6 to 12 cycles. In TCRdb, the 5' RACE reads were re-called with MiXCR into one record per CDR3 protein. The sample comprises 850,000 or so distinct CDR3 sequences, under 30% of which are singletons, and roughly 17% rests with the top ten. Specimen: blood. These receptors were taken from a woman of 80 years or more in good health.

This clonotype was seen a handful of times. The chain combines TRBV30 with TRBJ2-5; D may be TRBD2 (6 bases). The V end was cut by 3 bases, the J end by 4 bases, with 12 bases between. The germline gives CDR1 GTSNPN, CDR2 SVGIG (reference sequence). This CDR3 has 13 amino acids. The CDR3 loop reads CAWSDRRGETQYF. CDR3 DNA: TGTGCCTGGAGCGACCGGAGGGGAGAGACCCAGTACTTC.

There are a few counts of this clonotype. Since a much larger clone is just one base distant, this may be a read error. The chain links TRBV5-1 to TRBJ2-7, with TRBD2 identical over 7 bases. Unmatched junction bases numbered 14, after V lost 7 bases and J lost 7 bases. Germline lookup yields CDR1 SGHRS and CDR2 YFSETQ. The CDR3 has 14 residues. The CDR3, as DNA: TGCGCCAGCGAGAAAGGGGCTAGCGGCAATGAGCAGTACTTC. Protein: CASEKGASGNEQYF.

Of note for this clonotype: This may come from a read error, since a much larger clone is one base off. The chain is built from TRBV29-1 and TRBJ1-1; a weak D match, TRBD1 (5 bases). The CDR3 has 13 amino acids. Germline values: CDR1 SQVTM, CDR2 ANQGSEA. The CDR3 spells CSVMDIRNTETFF. The CDR3 DNA reads TGCAGCGTTATGGACATACGGAACACTGAAACTTTCTTT. Filled out from reference TRBV29-1 and TRBJ1-1, the complete variable domain reads SAVISQKPSRDICQRGTSLTIQCQVDSQVTMMFWYRQQPGQSLTLIATANQGSEATYESGFVIDKFPISRPNLTFSTLTVSNMSPEDSSIYLCSVMDIRNTETFFGQGTRLTVV.

There are many counts of this clonotype. CDR3 in DNA: TGTGCCAGCAGCTTGGGCAGACTCTATGATACGCAGTATTTT. It specifies CASSLGRLYDTQYF. This rearrangement joins TRBV11-2 to TRBJ2-3; D unresolved. Trimming took off 3 bases at V and 6 bases at J, with 13 bases between the two ends. Germline CDR1 reads SGHAT; CDR2 reads FQNNGV. The CDR3 length is 14 residues.

This clonotype was detected ten times or more. The V gene is TRBV12-1, the J gene TRBJ2-3; TRBD2, the table's D call, was not compared with the DNA. TRBV12-1 is described as a pseudogene. The length of the CDR3 is 14 residues. For the CDR3, the DNA is TGTGCCAGCAGCCCTGGACTCTACACAGATACGCAGTATTTT. Its protein product is CASSPGLYTDTQYF.

The table lists this clonotype with a few counts. Given a much more abundant clone one base away, this may be a read error. The chain carries TRBV28 and TRBJ2-7, with D uncertain. The J call could be wrong; TRBJ2-5 is a better fit for the DNA end. The CDR3 sequence is 15 residues long. Germline loops: CDR1 MDHEN, CDR2 SYDVKM. The CDR3 DNA reads as TGTGCCAGCAGTTTGACCGGGTCCTTCCAAGGGACCCAGTACTTC. Its translation: CASSLTGSFQGTQYF.

The CDR3 nucleotides read TGTGCCAGCAGCTCGGGGCAGGGTCGGACCCAGCATTTT. Translated: CASSSGQGRTQHF. The V call is TRBV11-2, the J call TRBJ1-5; tentatively, D is TRBD1 (5 bases). The ends were cut back, 4 bases at V and 11 bases at J, with 15 bases in the middle. There are 13 residues in the CDR3. Germline-derived CDR1 and CDR2 are SGHAT and FQNNGV. The entire variable domain, with the rest obtained from reference TRBV11-2 and TRBJ1-5, is as follows: EAGVAQSPRYKIIEKRQSVAFWCNPISGHATLYWYQQILGQGPKLLIQFQNNGVVDDSQLPKDRFSAERLKGVDSTLKIQPAKLEDSAVYLCASSSGQGRTQHFGDGTRLSIL.

The chain links TRBV6-2 or TRBV6-3 to TRBJ2-5, with D unresolved. The CDR3 totals 11 residues. The germline V and J ends were trimmed by 7 bases and 9 bases, with 12 bases remaining between them. Per germline, CDR1 MNHEY and CDR2 SVGEGT. The CDR3 nucleotides are TGTGCCAGCACCGGCCAACGGGCCCAGTACTTC. Its translation is CASTGQRAQYF.

This clonotype was seen at least ten times. The V gene is TRBV12-3 or TRBV12-4, the J gene TRBJ1-2, with 8 bases identical to TRBD1. This CDR3 region has 14 residues. After removal of 5 bases from V and 5 bases from J, the junction contained 7 bases not matched to a gene. CDR3 region: CASSAQGAGYGYTF. The CDR3 DNA reads TGTGCCAGCAGTGCCCAGGGGGCAGGATATGGCTACACCTTC.

This clonotype was detected ten times or more. The chain links TRBV27 to TRBJ2-3, with 11 bases matching TRBD2. Trimming at V came to 4 bases and at J to 0 bases, leaving 9 bases not matched to a gene. In germline, CDR1 is MNHEY, CDR2 SMNVEV (reference sequence). CDR3 size: 18 residues. The CDR3 reads CASSYSGLAAFSTDTQYF. The CDR3, as DNA: TGTGCCAGCAGTTACTCGGGACTAGCGGCTTTTAGCACAGATACGCAGTATTTT.

As for this clonotype: A much larger clone is a single base away; this may be a read error. The chain links TRBV3-1 to TRBJ2-5, with 9 bases matching TRBD2. The CDR3 runs 15 residues. The trim removed 0 bases at V and 13 bases at J, leaving 12 bases unmatched. Germline V gene lookup returns CDR1 LGHDT and CDR2 YNNKEL (reference sequence). This CDR3 is CASSQEGPKRGVRYF. The CDR3, as DNA: TGTGCCAGCAGCCAAGAAGGACCTAAGCGGGGGGTGCGGTACTTC.

The chain is built from TRBV11-2 and TRBJ2-1, with a tentative D call TRBD1 (6 bases). The germline gives CDR1 SGHAT, CDR2 FQNNGV. This CDR3 region has 14 residues. Trimming stripped 3 bases from V and 4 bases from J, with 10 bases between. The CDR3, as DNA: TGTGCCAGCAGCTTGCTGGACAGTTACAATGAGCAGTTCTTC. It specifies CASSLLDSYNEQFF.

The chain joins TRBV4-1 to TRBJ1-1; D perhaps matches TRBD1 (6 bases). This CDR3 has 15 amino acids. V was pared by 0 bases and J by 0 bases, with 8 bases between. Germline-derived CDR1 and CDR2 are MGHRA and YSYEKL. CDR3 amino acids: CASSQEGALNTEAFF. CDR3 coding DNA: TGCGCCAGCAGCCAAGAGGGGGCCCTGAACACTGAAGCTTTCTTT.

This clonotype was seen only a few times. This rearrangement joins TRBV3-1 to TRBJ2-7, with 9 bases lining up with TRBD1. Trimming at V came to 4 bases and at J to 6 bases, leaving 7 bases not matched to a gene. Germline loops: CDR1 LGHDT, CDR2 YNNKEL (reference sequence). CDR3 size: 14 residues. In DNA form, the CDR3 reads TGTGCCAGCAGCCGTCGGGACAGGGTGGGCGAGCAGTACTTC. It is translated as CASSRRDRVGEQYF.

This clonotype was observed many times. J is TRBJ2-7 and V is TRBV15; TRBD2 matches at 7 bases. The V gene end was trimmed by 1 base and the J gene end by 1 base; junction bases not matched to a gene: 7. CDR3 length: 16 residues. Per germline, CDR1 LNHNV and CDR2 YYDKDF (reference sequence). DNA of the CDR3: TGTGCCACCAGCAGAGGGAGCGGGGCCGGATCCTACGAGCAGTACTTC. Translating it yields CATSRGSGAGSYEQYF.

This clonotype has at least ten counts. The chain has TRBV20-1 and TRBJ1-5; no reliable D call. The CDR3 runs to 13 residues. Germline CDR1 DFQATT, CDR2 SNEGSKA (reference sequence). V was shortened by 3 bases and J by 0 bases, with 6 bases between the two germline ends. The CDR3 sequence: CSARANSNQPQHF. CDR3 sequence (DNA): TGCAGTGCTAGGGCGAATAGCAATCAGCCCCAGCATTTT.

The table lists this clonotype with a few counts. The chain has TRBV20-1 and TRBJ2-5; 8 nucleotides match TRBD1. V dropped 3 bases and J dropped 11; count of bases not matched to a gene: 11. This CDR3 is built from 13 residues. Looked up from germline, CDR1 is DFQATT and CDR2 is SNEGSKA (reference sequence). In DNA form, the CDR3 reads TGCAGTGCTAGGGTCCCAGGGGGCGGGGAGCAGTACTTC. Translated, it gives CSARVPGGGEQYF.

This clonotype has only one observation. A read error is possible here, since a much larger clone lies one base away. The chain is built from TRBV11-2 and TRBJ2-5, with 9 positions matching TRBD2. The CDR3 runs 16 residues. The germline CDR1 and CDR2 sequences are SGHAT and FQNNGV. DNA of the CDR3: TGTGCCAGCGGCTTAAATAGCGGGGGACGCCAAGAGACCCAGTACTTC. Amino acids: CASGLNSGGRQETQYF.

The CDR3 bases are TGTGCCAGCAGTTTTTGGGGGGCGCGACTCTACGAGCAGTACTTC. This codes for CASSFWGARLYEQYF. This chain uses TRBV28 with TRBJ2-7; either TRBD1 or TRBD2 may fit D (6 bases each). V lost 3 bases and J 3 bases, leaving 15 bases between the germline ends. The CDR3 covers 15 residues. The germline V gene has CDR1 MDHEN and CDR2 SYDVKM.

As concerns this clonotype: A much larger clonotype is one base distant, so this may be a read error. The CDR3 nucleotides read TGTGCCACCAGCAGAGATCCAGGGGCGACTTCCTATAATTCACCCCTCCACTTT. Encoded protein: CATSRDPGATSYNSPLHF. The rearrangement uses TRBV15 and TRBJ1-6; possible D gene TRBD1, 6 bases. The CDR3 covers 18 residues. V lost 0 bases, J lost 1 base, and 13 bases lay in between. CDR1 LNHNV and CDR2 YYDKDF come from the germline V gene (reference sequence).

This clonotype appeared many times. DNA for the CDR3: TGCAGTGCGATACCCGGGGGGCCAAACAATGAGCAGTTCTTC. Protein: CSAIPGGPNNEQFF. The V call is TRBV20-1, the J call TRBJ2-1; D possibly corresponds to TRBD2 (7 bases). This CDR3 spans 14 amino acids. V was shortened by 6 bases and J by 5 bases, with 17 bases between the two germline ends. In germline, CDR1 is DFQATT, CDR2 SNEGSKA (reference sequence).

Here the CDR3 DNA reads TGCGCCAGCAGTTGGACTAGCGGGATCCGAACTAGCACAGATACGCAGTATTTT. This gives the protein CASSWTSGIRTSTDTQYF. The chain carries TRBV5-1 and TRBJ2-3; the match to TRBD2 covers 12 bases. The CDR3 is made up of 18 amino acids. The V and J ends lost 5 bases and 0 bases, in that order; junction bases with no gene match: 10. Germline values: CDR1 SGHRS, CDR2 YFSETQ.

This clonotype was detected only a few times. This rearrangement joins TRBV11-2 to TRBJ2-3; TRBD2 aligns across 7 bases. Germline V CDR1 and CDR2: SGHAT, FQNNGV. With V trimmed by 5 bases and J by 0 bases, 17 bases remained unmatched. This CDR3 contains 19 residues. The CDR3: CASSLRLGGGLSSTDTQYF. The CDR3 DNA is TGTGCCAGCAGCCTCAGGTTGGGGGGGGGACTTTCTAGCACAGATACGCAGTATTTT.

This clonotype was picked up a small number of times. The chain uses TRBV7-2 and TRBJ2-3; TRBD1 aligns across 7 bases. The CDR3 loop spans 17 amino acids. The ends lost 5 bases at V and 2 bases at J; junction bases unmatched: 13. Germline CDR1 and CDR2: SGHTA and FQGNSA. CDR3 in amino acids: CASSQTPGQMTTDTQYF. For the CDR3, the DNA is TGTGCCAGCAGCCAAACGCCGGGACAGATGACCACAGATACGCAGTATTTT.

J is TRBJ1-6 and V is TRBV7-2; D is perhaps TRBD1 (5 bases). The V gene lost 5 bases and the J gene lost 10 bases, with 18 bases spanning the gap. The CDR3 covers 15 residues. CDR1 is SGHTA, CDR2 FQGNSA, per germline. CDR3 sequence (DNA): TGTGCCAGCAGCCCGGGACTTCAGACTAAGTCACCCCTCCACTTT. As protein: CASSPGLQTKSPLHF. The variable domain in full, with the rest retrieved from reference TRBV7-2 and TRBJ1-6, is GAGVSQSPSNKVTEKGKDVELRCDPISGHTALYWYRQSLGQGLEFLIYFQGNSAPDKSGLPSDRFSAERTGGSVSTLTIQRTQQEDSAVYLCASSPGLQTKSPLHFGNGTRLTVT.

The gene calls are TRBV4-3 and TRBJ1-2; no reliable D call. The CDR3 length is 13 residues. Germline CDR1 is LGHNA and CDR2 is YSLEER. The germline V and J ends were trimmed by 1 base and 5 bases, with 8 bases remaining between them. The CDR3 sequence: CASSQVLGYGYTF. CDR3 coding DNA: TGCGCCAGCAGCCAAGTACTGGGGTATGGCTACACCTTC.